This TCR beta chain stems from a study of regulatory T cells in long-lasting Graves disease. The wider study: Patients with new Graves' disease had used antithyroid drugs below 3 months.

A note on this clonotype: Its antigen is as yet unknown.

Time point reported: newly diagnosed GD, antithyroid drugs for less than 3 months. RNA from PBMCs was the source of the TCR library. V trimming: 3 bases; J trimming: 8 bases; junction bases outside the gene matches: 4. Germline CDR1 reads KGHSH; CDR2 reads LQKENI. The CDR3 contains 14 residues. Study-level findings and limits: It was in persistent disease that TRBV28, TRBJ1-2 and TRBJ2-5 were favored.

Arm-PCR of CDR3 regions and iRepertoire HTBI primers were used to build TCR beta libraries. As originally analysed: Samples collectively showed 62 TRBV and fewer than 15 TRBJ segments. Via MiXCR, TCRdb re-called the multiplex PCR reads, giving one row per CDR3 protein. The V and J calls here are based on TCRdb, not the publication. The sample lists about 540,000 distinct CDR3 sequences, about 14% occurring once. In addition, the sample was reused for a study of T cells in Graves' hyperthyroidism and ophthalmopathy. Per that paper: HTBI primers were used for first-round RT-PCR of the TCR CDR3.

This chain uses TRBV18 with TRBJ2-1, with TRBD1 matching 10 bases. Sequences were derived from peripheral blood mononuclear cells (PBMCs), sampled at new diagnosis, from a patient treated with antithyroid drugs. This TCR was recovered from a man younger than 40 with Graves disease. Written as DNA, the CDR3 is TGTGCCAGCTCACCGGGGACAGGGGTCGATGAGCAGTTCTTC. Protein sequence: CASSPGTGVDEQFF.